This T cell receptor beta chain was obtained from a study of blood T cells in healthy people across ages. Study-wide points: Lack of knowledge of donor CMV status possibly confounded expanded clonotype changes.

Peripheral blood from each donor was collected in a volume of 8.5 to 10 milliliters. To note about this clonotype: Its antigen is unidentified.

For the second PCR, which ran for 7 to 11 cycles, a sample-barcoded 5' primer and a J-beta primer mix were used. Each cDNA molecule was tagged by a template-switch adaptor with 12 random nucleotides. TCRdb recomputed calls from the 5' RACE reads with MiXCR, one row per CDR3 protein. The sample lists hundreds of thousands of distinct CDR3 sequences; about 54% were seen once. Per the germline V gene, CDR1 is ENHRY and CDR2 is SYGVKD. Trimming left V 4 bases short and J 4 bases short, with 7 bases between. The CDR3 is made up of 12 amino acids. This rearrangement joins TRBV10-3 to TRBJ1-2, with no clear D. This receptor was obtained from a man in his sixties in good health. Material: blood. In DNA form, the CDR3 reads TGTGCCATCAGTGGGGTGCCCTATGGCTACACCTTC. Protein product: CAISGVPYGYTF.